Shown below are 32 T cell receptor beta chains from a single sample sequenced in a study of cytomegalovirus exposure and HLA in healthy donors. Primers: 60 Vbeta forward and 13 Jbeta reverse. Measured with immunoSEQ multiplex PCR; TCRdb has only the in-frame clones, and not every one. The sample holds over 150,000 clones, approximately 80% seen once. The sample taken for sequencing was PBMCs. The receptor set was obtained from a man aged 25 to 40 in good health and CMV-seropositive.

V gene TRBV28 combines with J gene TRBJ1-1; D is perhaps TRBD1 (6 bases). V was trimmed by 5 bases and J by 4 bases, leaving 17 bases between them. The CDR3 contains 15 residues. CDR1 is MDHEN and CDR2 is SYDVKM in the germline V gene. This CDR3 reads CASSVPEGGVTEAFF. The CDR3 bases are TGTGCCAGCAGTGTACCCGAGGGGGGGGTCACTGAAGCTTTCTTT.

The chain uses TRBV25-1 and TRBJ2-5; 7 bases agree with TRBD1. CDR3 length: 15 residues. Germline CDR1 is MGHDK and CDR2 is SYGVNS. With V trimmed by 5 bases and J by 5 bases, 11 bases remained unmatched. In DNA form, the CDR3 reads TGTGCCAGCAGTAGTTCCACAGGGGTGTGGGAGACCCAGTACTTC. Residues: CASSSSTGVWETQYF.

The CDR3 DNA reads as TGTGCCACCAGCAGAACCGGGATAGGGACATTCGAGACCCAGTACTTC. Protein: CATSRTGIGTFETQYF. The rearrangement links TRBV15 to TRBJ2-5; a possible D gene is TRBD1 (6 bases). The CDR3 sequence is 16 residues long. CDR1 LNHNV and CDR2 YYDKDF come from the germline V gene (reference sequence). Between the trimmed V and J ends, which lost 2 bases and 5 bases, there was a span of 18 bases.

With respect to this clone: The junction shows a germline mismatch at one end, possibly a read error. The chain has TRBV7-9 and TRBJ2-7; the match to TRBD1 covers 11 bases. The CDR3 contains 14 residues. Germline CDR1 is SEHNR and CDR2 is FQNEAQ (reference sequence). CDR3 loop: CSSSPGQGAYEQYF. As DNA, the CDR3 is TGTTCCAGCAGCCCCGGACAGGGGGCTTACGAGCAGTACTTC.

This rearrangement joins TRBV29-1 to TRBJ2-1; possible D gene TRBD2, 5 bases. Trimming left V 5 bases short and J 5 bases short, with 16 bases between. Germline V lookup: CDR1 SQVTM, CDR2 ANQGSEA. This CDR3 comprises 14 residues. Written as DNA, the CDR3 is TGCAGCGTTCGTGGTGCCGGAGGTAACAATGAGCAGTTCTTC. Translating gives CSVRGAGGNNEQFF.

The V gene is TRBV5-1, the J gene TRBJ2-7; the match to TRBD2 covers 12 bases. Germline CDR1 reads SGHRS; CDR2 reads YFSETQ. J gave up 0 bases and V 4 bases, and 8 bases lay outside the gene matches. The CDR3 is 17 amino acids. The CDR3 sequence is CASSPRRTSGTSYEQYF. Here the CDR3 DNA reads TGCGCCAGCAGCCCGCGTAGGACTAGCGGGACCTCCTACGAGCAGTACTTC.

As concerns this clone: The same CDR3 arises from other DNA sequences in this sample as well. This rearrangement joins TRBV27 to TRBJ1-1; D gene uncertain. The CDR3 contains 11 residues. Germline V gene lookup returns CDR1 MNHEY and CDR2 SMNVEV (reference sequence). V lost 7 bases to trimming and J lost 5 bases, with 8 bases between them. CDR3 nucleotides: TGTGCCAGCATCCGCGGGACTGAAGCTTTCTTT. Its translation is CASIRGTEAFF.

This clone was counted a single time. The J gene is TRBJ2-7, the V gene TRBV10-3; no clear D. V lost 4 bases and J 7 bases, leaving 11 bases between the germline ends. The CDR3 has 12 residues. Germline V gene sequence: CDR1 ENHRY, CDR2 SYGVKD. The CDR3 region has the DNA TGTGCCATCAGTGCGGTCGTGAGTGAGCAGTACTTC. Protein product: CAISAVVSEQYF.

The chain combines TRBV28 with TRBJ1-4; TRBD1 matches at 9 bases. J lost 6 bases, V lost 5 bases, and 7 bases had no gene match. The CDR3 runs 15 residues. CDR1 is MDHEN, CDR2 SYDVKM, per germline. CDR3 loop: CASSPQGQGDEKLFF. The CDR3 DNA follows: TGTGCCAGCAGTCCCCAGGGACAGGGAGATGAAAAACTGTTTTTT.

For the CDR3, the DNA is TGTGCCAGCAGTGCCCCCGGGAGGGTCTACGAGCAGTACTTC. This sequence encodes CASSAPGRVYEQYF. J is TRBJ2-7 and V is TRBV25-1; 8 bases are shared with TRBD2. The CDR3 covers 14 residues. Germline V gene lookup returns CDR1 MGHDK and CDR2 SYGVNS. With 4 bases clipped from V and 3 bases from J, the junction kept 5 bases outside the gene matches.

The genes are TRBV4-2 and TRBJ1-1; 9 bases agree with TRBD1. Trimming removed 3 bases from V and 0 bases from J; junction bases left unmatched: 14. This CDR3 region has 19 residues. Germline loops: CDR1 LGHNA, CDR2 YNFKEQ. The CDR3 nucleotides read TGTGCCAGCAGCCACAGACGGGACAGGGCAGGGAGGATGAACACTGAAGCTTTCTTT. It codes for CASSHRRDRAGRMNTEAFF.

This chain joins TRBV28 and TRBJ1-5, with a weak D call TRBD1 (5 bases). The V end was cut by 3 bases, the J end by 6 bases, with 15 bases between. This CDR3 spans 15 amino acids. Germline lookup yields CDR1 MDHEN and CDR2 SYDVKM. In DNA form, the CDR3 reads TGTGCCAGCAGTTTCCGGCAGGGTAAAGTTCAGCCCCAGCATTTT. It encodes CASSFRQGKVQPQHF.

The chain has TRBV21-1 and TRBJ2-2; the listed D gene, TRBD2, was not tested against the DNA. TRBV21-1 is shown as a pseudogene. The CDR3 has 17 residues. Here the CDR3 reads CASSKVSSSTNTGELFF. CDR3 bases: TGTGCCAGCAGCAAAGTGTCTAGCAGCACGAACACCGGGGAGCTGTTTTTT.

CDR3 protein: CASSLIWDSGPDHEQYF. The CDR3 DNA reads as TGCGCCAGCAGCTTGATATGGGACAGCGGCCCCGACCACGAGCAGTACTTC. V usage is TRBV5-1 and J usage is TRBJ2-7, with 7 bases aligning to TRBD1. CDR3 length: 17 amino acids. Trimming at V came to 1 base and at J to 5 bases, leaving 15 bases not matched to a gene. Germline-derived CDR1 and CDR2 are SGHRS and YFSETQ. Variable domain in full (rest from reference TRBV5-1 and TRBJ2-7): KAGVTQTPRYLIKTRGQQVTLSCSPISGHRSVSWYQQTPGQGLQFLFEYFSETQRNKGNFPGRFSGRQFSNSRSEMNVSTLELGDSALYLCASSLIWDSGPDHEQYFGPGTRLTVT.

The J gene is TRBJ2-7, the V gene TRBV28, with TRBD2 identical over 13 bases. Trimming at V came to 5 bases and at J to 4 bases, leaving 5 bases not matched to a gene. CDR1 and CDR2 (germline): MDHEN, SYDVKM. The CDR3 runs to 15 residues. The CDR3 DNA reads as TGTGCCAGCAGTGTCCCGGGACTAGCGGGATACGAGCAGTACTTC. Residues: CASSVPGLAGYEQYF.

This clone was observed once. The V gene is TRBV27, the J gene TRBJ2-6; weak D call: TRBD2 (6 bases). CDR3 length: 18 residues. The germline V gene encodes CDR1 MNHEY and CDR2 SMNVEV (reference sequence). V shed 5 bases and J shed 2 bases, with 19 bases lying between them. CDR3 region: CASSPTLGRRAGANVLTF. Here the CDR3 DNA reads TGTGCCAGCAGTCCCACTCTAGGGAGGAGGGCTGGGGCCAACGTCCTGACTTTC.

V gene TRBV27 combines with J gene TRBJ2-7, with 16 bases matching TRBD2. The V segment lost 2 bases and the J segment 12 bases; nucleotides outside the gene matches: 7. Germline V lookup: CDR1 MNHEY, CDR2 SMNVEV (reference sequence). This CDR3 has 15 residues. This CDR3 reads CASSLGGLAGGRVYF. The CDR3 DNA sequence: TGTGCCAGCAGTTTAGGGGGACTAGCGGGAGGGAGGGTGTACTTC.

This sequence joins TRBV6-5 and TRBJ1-2; TRBD1 is a possible D gene (5 bases). This CDR3 spans 15 amino acids. In germline, CDR1 is MNHEY, CDR2 SVGAGI. V lost 2 bases to trimming and J lost 4 bases, with 14 bases between them. The CDR3 here is CASSYERQTLYGYTF. CDR3 DNA sequence: TGTGCCAGCAGTTACGAGAGACAGACCCTCTATGGCTACACCTTC.

The chain is built from TRBV28 and TRBJ2-7; 7 nucleotides align to TRBD1. Trimming removed 1 base from V and 2 bases from J; junction bases left unmatched: 11. The CDR3 contains 17 residues. Looked up from germline, CDR1 is MDHEN and CDR2 is SYDVKM. The CDR3 DNA sequence: TGTGCCAGCAGTTTATCGGGCACAGGGGTTGCCCCCTACGAGCAGTACTTC. Encoded protein: CASSLSGTGVAPYEQYF.

The chain combines TRBV7-9 with TRBJ2-1; D might be TRBD2 (5 bases). Deletions cut 4 bases from V and 0 bases from J, with 10 bases between. The CDR3 is 15 amino acids. The germline CDR1 and CDR2 sequences are SEHNR and FQNEAQ (reference sequence). CDR3 protein: CASSSTTTSYNEQFF. In nucleotides, the CDR3 is TGTGCCAGCAGCTCGACTACCACCTCCTACAATGAGCAGTTCTTC. Together with reference TRBV7-9 and TRBJ2-1, the CDR3 gives the full variable domain: DTGVSQNPRHKITKRGQNVTFRCDPISEHNRLYWYRQTLGQGPEFLTYFQNEAQLEKSRLLSDRFSAERPKGSFSTLEIQRTEQGDSAMYLCASSSTTTSYNEQFFGPGTRLTVL.

This clone has a single count. Written as DNA, the CDR3 is TGTGCCAGCAGGGGGCCATTGGGTCAACTGTTTTTT. Translating it yields CASRGPLGQLFF. This sequence joins TRBV6-1 and TRBJ1-4; the D gene is possibly TRBD1 (5 bases). The CDR3 runs 12 residues. Trimming left V 6 bases short and J 12 bases short, with 14 bases between. Germline-derived CDR1 and CDR2 are MNHNS and SASEGT.

This chain connects TRBV4-3 to TRBJ1-2; unclear D gene. The V and J ends lost 1 base and 2 bases respectively, with 11 bases between them. Germline CDR1 LGHNA, CDR2 YSLEER. This CDR3 has 15 amino acids. The CDR3 nucleotides are TGCGCCAGCAGCCAAGCGGCGACAATGAACTATGGCTACACCTTC. This sequence encodes CASSQAATMNYGYTF.

In this sample, this clone turned up once. The V gene is TRBV7-2, the J gene TRBJ2-1, with 12 bases matching TRBD1. V shed 5 bases and J 7 bases; nucleotides not matched to a gene: 6. Germline CDR1 reads SGHTA; CDR2 reads FQGNSA. CDR3 length equals 15 residues. The CDR3 reads CASSPEGQGANEQFF. CDR3 nucleotides: TGTGCCAGCAGCCCAGAGGGACAGGGGGCGAATGAGCAGTTCTTC.

The chain recombines TRBV9 with TRBJ2-7, with TRBD1 as a possible D gene (6 bases). The CDR3 is 14 residues long. Germline CDR1 SGDLS, CDR2 YYNGEE. Trimming stripped 4 bases from V and 2 bases from J, with 13 bases between. The CDR3 here is CASSPSGVTYEQYF. The CDR3 DNA sequence: TGTGCCAGCAGCCCCTCAGGGGTTACCTACGAGCAGTACTTC. Looking up the rest from reference TRBV9 and TRBJ2-7 gives the full variable domain: DSGVTQTPKHLITATGQRVTLRCSPRSGDLSVYWYQQSLDQGLQFLIQYYNGEERAKGNILERFSAQQFPDLHSELNLSSLELGDSALYFCASSPSGVTYEQYFGPGTRLTVT.

This clone was observed a single time. V and J are TRBV6-5 and TRBJ2-2; the D is unclear. V lost 5 bases and J 7 bases, leaving 14 bases between the germline ends. Germline CDR1 is MNHEY and CDR2 is SVGAGI. CDR3 size: 14 residues. The CDR3 region is CASSRGDLGGELFF. The CDR3 region has the DNA TGTGCCAGCAGTCGCGGCGACCTCGGCGGGGAGCTGTTTTTT.

The CDR3 nucleotides are TGTGCCAGCAGCTCAGGACAGTTCACCGGGGAGCTGTTTTTT. This codes for CASSSGQFTGELFF. The chain uses TRBV7-9 and TRBJ2-2; a possible D gene is TRBD1 (6 bases). CDR1 is SEHNR, CDR2 FQNEAQ, per germline (reference sequence). Trimming cost V 4 bases and J 4 bases, with 10 bases left between them. The CDR3 totals 14 residues.

The genes are TRBV27 and TRBJ1-4, with 8 bases aligning to TRBD1. J gave up 5 bases and V 5 bases, and 10 bases lay outside the gene matches. The CDR3 covers 16 residues. CDR1 and CDR2 from the germline V gene are MNHEY and SMNVEV (reference sequence). CDR3 region: CASSTYQGALNEKLFF. CDR3 DNA sequence: TGTGCCAGCAGTACCTATCAGGGGGCTTTGAATGAAAAACTGTTTTTT.

The rearrangement links TRBV27 to TRBJ2-3; tentative D call: TRBD1 (6 bases). The V end lost 1 base, the J end lost 2 bases, and 13 bases lay between the germline ends. Germline V gives CDR1 MNHEY, CDR2 SMNVEV (reference sequence). CDR3 length: 16 residues. This CDR3 is CASSLFTGMFTDTQYF. CDR3 nucleotide sequence: TGTGCCAGCAGTTTATTCACAGGGATGTTCACAGATACGCAGTATTTT.

The J gene is TRBJ1-2, the V gene TRBV4-3; TRBD1 agrees at 8 bases. The CDR3 extends over 14 amino acids. The V gene end was trimmed by 0 bases and the J gene end by 4 bases; junction bases not matched to a gene: 1. The germline gives CDR1 LGHNA, CDR2 YSLEER. DNA of the CDR3: TGCGCCAGCAGCCAAGATGACAGGGGCTATGGCTACACCTTC. It specifies CASSQDDRGYGYTF.

The chain uses TRBV7-9 and TRBJ2-1; D may be TRBD2 (6 bases). Germline CDR1 is SEHNR and CDR2 is FQNEAQ (reference sequence). This CDR3 contains 16 residues. The V end lost 5 bases, the J end lost 3 bases, and 17 bases lay between the germline ends. The CDR3 region has the DNA TGTGCCAGCAGCCAACCCCGGGGGTTAAGCTACAATGAGCAGTTCTTC. Its translation: CASSQPRGLSYNEQFF. Full variable domain (missing parts from reference TRBV7-9 and TRBJ2-1): DTGVSQNPRHKITKRGQNVTFRCDPISEHNRLYWYRQTLGQGPEFLTYFQNEAQLEKSRLLSDRFSAERPKGSFSTLEIQRTEQGDSAMYLCASSQPRGLSYNEQFFGPGTRLTVL.

The rearrangement uses TRBV29-1 and TRBJ2-1, with D unresolved. The CDR3 loop spans 11 amino acids. Germline assignment: CDR1 SQVTM and CDR2 ANQGSEA. Deletions cut 5 bases from V and 9 bases from J, with 11 bases between. In DNA, the CDR3 is TGCAGCGTTATAAGCGTTGTTGAGCAGTTCTTC. This codes for CSVISVVEQFF.

A note on this clone: The sample holds other DNA sequences that translate to the same CDR3. The chain has TRBV11-3 and TRBJ2-3; maybe TRBD2 (6 bases). V was cut by 1 base and J by 1 base, with 6 bases left in between. This CDR3 region has 14 residues. Germline V CDR1 and CDR2: SGHNT, YENEEA. The CDR3, as DNA: TGTGCCAGCAGCTTAGGCGGGGGCACAGATACGCAGTATTTT. It codes for CASSLGGGTDTQYF.